The 10 T cell receptor beta chains in this list originate from one sample, sequenced in a study of identifying expanded T cells in peripheral blood. The protocol was immunoSEQ multiplex PCR, while the TCRdb copy is restricted to in-frame clones and leaves out a portion. The sample comprises about 58,000 clones, approximately 89% of which are singletons, and about 3.8% rests with the top ten. The source material was blood. The origin of the receptors is a person aged 18 to 75 in good health.

In this sample, this clone turned up a few times. The J gene is TRBJ1-2, the V gene TRBV2, with TRBD1 as a possible D gene (6 bases). V lost 5 bases, J lost 3 bases, and 10 bases lay in between. Germline values: CDR1 SNHLY, CDR2 FYNNEI. CDR3 length: 13 residues. The DNA for the CDR3 is TGTGCCAGCAGTTTGACAGGCGACTATGGCTACACCTTC. Protein sequence: CASSLTGDYGYTF. Using reference TRBV2 and TRBJ1-2 for the parts outside the CDR3, the full variable domain is EPEVTQTPSHQVTQMGQEVILRCVPISNHLYFYWYRQILGQKVEFLVSFYNNEISEKSEIFDDQFSVERPDGSNFTLKIRSTKLEDSAMYFCASSLTGDYGYTFGSGTRLTVV.

The rearrangement joins TRBV7-2 to TRBJ2-5, with D possibly being TRBD1 (6 bases). CDR1 and CDR2 (germline): SGHTA, FQGNSA. The V end was cut by 5 bases, the J end by 5 bases, with 9 bases between. This CDR3 has 12 residues. The CDR3 coding sequence is TGTGCCAGCAGCATCACAGGGGAGACCCAGTACTTC. Translation gives CASSITGETQYF.

The chain recombines TRBV11-2 with TRBJ1-1; maybe TRBD1 (5 bases). CDR1 and CDR2 (germline): SGHAT, FQNNGV. The CDR3 has 12 residues. The V and J ends lost 3 bases and 6 bases respectively, with 8 bases between them. CDR3 protein: CASSFRGPEAFF. The CDR3 DNA is TGTGCCAGCAGCTTTCGGGGCCCTGAAGCTTTCTTT. Based on the CDR3 plus reference TRBV11-2 and TRBJ1-1, the full variable domain is EAGVAQSPRYKIIEKRQSVAFWCNPISGHATLYWYQQILGQGPKLLIQFQNNGVVDDSQLPKDRFSAERLKGVDSTLKIQPAKLEDSAVYLCASSFRGPEAFFGQGTRLTVV.

The gene calls are TRBV18 and TRBJ2-5; 7 bases are a match to TRBD1. The CDR3 is 14 residues long. J was trimmed by 4 bases and V by 3 bases; bases with no gene match: 5. Germline-derived CDR1 and CDR2 are KGHSH and LQKENI. The CDR3 DNA reads as TGTGCCAGCTCACCTACGACAGGGTTAGAGACCCAGTACTTC. Translated, it gives CASSPTTGLETQYF.

This rearrangement joins TRBV28 to TRBJ1-1; 7 bases are shared with TRBD1. The V gene end was trimmed by 5 bases and the J gene end by 1 base; junction bases not matched to a gene: 10. Germline V CDR1 and CDR2: MDHEN, SYDVKM. The CDR3 runs to 16 residues. The CDR3 sequence: CASSPLYGQANTEAFF. In DNA, the CDR3 is TGTGCCAGCAGTCCACTTTATGGACAGGCGAACACTGAAGCTTTCTTT.

V and J are TRBV30 and TRBJ1-6, with a possible D match to TRBD1 (5 bases). This CDR3 region has 13 residues. Germline CDR1 reads GTSNPN; CDR2 reads SVGIG (reference sequence). The V gene lost 4 bases and the J gene lost 10 bases, with 14 bases spanning the gap. CDR3 nucleotide sequence: TGTGCCTGGATGCGGGGCGCAGGATCACCCCTCCACTTT. It specifies CAWMRGAGSPLHF.

CDR3 region: CASSLGGQGGYTF. CDR3 sequence (DNA): TGCGCCAGCAGCTTGGGAGGACAGGGTGGCTACACCTTC. The gene calls are TRBV5-1 and TRBJ1-2, with 8 bases matching TRBD1. CDR1 SGHRS and CDR2 YFSETQ come from the germline V gene. The length of the CDR3 is 13 residues. Trimming took 0 bases from V and 7 from J; bases not matched to a gene: 2.

The V gene is TRBV19, the J gene TRBJ2-6; D is perhaps TRBD1 (7 bases). This CDR3 has 16 residues. Trimming removed 3 bases at V and 3 bases at J, with 12 bases between. CDR1 is LNHDA and CDR2 is SQIVND in the germline V gene (reference sequence). The CDR3 loop is CASSIAGGGGANVLTF. CDR3 DNA sequence: TGTGCCAGTAGTATCGCAGGGGGAGGTGGGGCCAACGTCCTGACTTTC.

This sequence joins TRBV5-1 and TRBJ2-1; 10 nucleotides match TRBD1. The CDR3 totals 13 residues. The trim removed 3 bases at V and 9 bases at J, leaving 3 bases unmatched. Per germline, CDR1 SGHRS and CDR2 YFSETQ. The CDR3 here is CASSSDRGLEQFF. CDR3 DNA sequence: TGCGCCAGCAGCTCAGACAGGGGGCTTGAGCAGTTCTTC.

DNA for the CDR3: TGCAGCGTTGAAAGTGGGACGAAGTACGAGCAGTACTTC. Its protein is CSVESGTKYEQYF. The genes are TRBV29-1 and TRBJ2-7, with D possibly called TRBD1 or TRBD2 (5 bases each). Trimming removed 2 bases from V and 4 bases from J, with 12 bases in between. Germline CDR1 SQVTM, CDR2 ANQGSEA. This CDR3 comprises 13 residues.